A selection of T cell receptor beta chains follows, all from one sample in a study of early T cells in non-severe SARS-CoV-2 infection. TCRdb called the 5' RACE reads again in MiXCR, with one record for every CDR3 protein. The table includes 60,000 to 75,000 distinct CDR3 sequences, 10% to 15% detected once. The material sequenced was whole blood. All receptors derive from an adult who was a healthcare worker with PCR-confirmed SARS-CoV-2 infection or an uninfected control (not recorded which). The CDR3 runs from the conserved cysteine through the conserved F or W. A D gene is named only where the DNA matches it firmly. Size tells how often a clone was seen (once, few, many) or the class of an expanded clone, and some rows leave it out.

J gene | clone size | D gene | V gene | CDR3 length | CDR3 DNA | CDR3 protein
TRBJ2-2 | few | - | TRBV19 | 11 | TGTGCCAGTAGTCTGATCGGGGAGCTGTTTTTT | CASSLIGELFF
TRBJ1-3 | many | - | TRBV14 | 17 | TGTGCCAGCAGCCATATATCGGGCGGCAACTCTGGAAACACCATATATTTT | CASSHISGGNSGNTIYF
TRBJ1-2 | many | - | TRBV3-1 | 14 | TGTGCCAGCAGCCAAGCCGATCCTAACTATGGCTACACCTTC | CASSQADPNYGYTF
TRBJ1-1 | few | TRBD1 | TRBV7-2 | 16 | TGTGCCAGCAGCCCACGGACAGGGGGCAAGAGGACTGAAGCTTTCTTT | CASSPRTGGKRTEAFF
TRBJ1-1 | - | - | TRBV3-1 | 14 | TGTGCCAGCAGCCTCATTGGGGACGGCACTGAAGCTTTCTTT | CASSLIGDGTEAFF
TRBJ1-1 | many | - | TRBV6-6 | 16 | TGTGCCAGCATCCCCCGGGGGGGGACGGGGAACACTGAAGCTTTCTTT | CASIPRGGTGNTEAFF
TRBJ2-3 | few | - | TRBV18 | 16 | TGTGCCAGCTCACCACCTGGGGGGCTAAGCGCAGATACGCAGTATTTT | CASSPPGGLSADTQYF
TRBJ2-7 | medium-sized | - | TRBV7-6 | 15 | TGTGCCAGCAGTCCGAAGGTAGGGGAATCCTACGAGCAGTACTTC | CASSPKVGESYEQYF
TRBJ2-7 | many | TRBD2 | TRBV20-1 | 15 | TGCAGTGCTGGTAGCGGGAGGGCGGTCAGGTACGAGCAGTACTTC | CSAGSGRAVRYEQYF
TRBJ2-1 | - | - | TRBV2 | 11 | TGTGCCAGCAGTGAAACATCGGAGCAGTTCTTC | CASSETSEQFF
TRBJ2-3 | few | - | TRBV11-1 | 13 | TGTGCCAGCAGCTTAATTTACGCAGATACGCAGTATTTT | CASSLIYADTQYF
TRBJ2-2 | many | - | TRBV11-2 | 15 | TGTGCCAGCAGCTTGGCGGCCGCGAACACCGGGGAGCTGTTTTTT | CASSLAAANTGELFF
TRBJ2-1 | - | - | TRBV7-3 | 16 | TGTGCCAGCAGCCCCCATGGGGGAGTCGTTTTCAATGAGCAGTTCTTC | CASSPHGGVVFNEQFF
TRBJ1-1 | once | - | TRBV12-3/TRBV12-4 | 12 | TGTGCCAGCAGTTTAATGTCAACTGAAGCTTTCTTT | CASSLMSTEAFF
TRBJ2-7 | few | - | TRBV2 | 11 | TGTGCCAGCAGTGAAGATCGAGAGCAGTACTTC | CASSEDREQYF
TRBJ2-1 | many | TRBD2 | TRBV5-1 | 18 | TGCGCCAGCAGCTCGGGACTAGCGGGGGGACTCTCCTACAATGAGCAGTTCTTC | CASSSGLAGGLSYNEQFF
TRBJ1-1 | many | TRBD1 | TRBV18 | 14 | TGTGCCAGCTCACCACCCGCAGGGGGGACTGAAGCTTTCTTT | CASSPPAGGTEAFF
TRBJ2-2 | many | - | TRBV4-2 | 13 | TGTGCCAGCAGCCAAGATCGCGCCGGGGAGCTGTTTTTT | CASSQDRAGELFF
TRBJ1-3 | many | - | TRBV18 | 20 | TGTGCCAGCTCACCACCGTTCGGTTGGAGAGAAGATAACACTGGAAACACCATATATTTT | CASSPPFGWREDNTGNTIYF
TRBJ1-1 | - | TRBD1 | TRBV5-1 | 14 | TGCGCCAGCAGCTTTCAGGGGGCTGGGACTGAAGCTTTCTTT | CASSFQGAGTEAFF
TRBJ2-7 | - | - | TRBV4-2 | 14 | TGTGCCAGCAGCCAACAGGGCAGCTCCTACGAGCAGTACTTC | CASSQQGSSYEQYF
TRBJ1-4 | many | - | TRBV20-1 | 13 | TGCAGTGCTGGCCGGGCCTACCTTGGGGAACTGTTTTTT | CSAGRAYLGELFF
TRBJ2-1 | medium-sized | - | TRBV29-1 | 14 | TGCAGCGTTGAAGGAGGACGGACCTACAATGAGCAGTTCTTC | CSVEGGRTYNEQFF
TRBJ2-7 | - | - | TRBV20-1 | 18 | TGCAGTGCTAGAGATCGAGCGAAGCCCCGGGGGAGCTCCTACGAGCAGTACTTC | CSARDRAKPRGSSYEQYF
TRBJ1-2 | many | - | TRBV7-3 | 15 | TGTGCCAGCAGCGCGTATAATACAGCCAACTATGGCTACACCTTC | CASSAYNTANYGYTF
TRBJ2-1 | few | TRBD2 | TRBV5-1 | 16 | TGCGCCAGCAGCCCGCCCCGAGCGGGGGGTTACAATGAGCAGTTCTTC | CASSPPRAGGYNEQFF
TRBJ1-1 | - | - | TRBV29-1 | 13 | TGCAGCGTGGATCGACAGGCGAGCACTGAAGCTTTCTTT | CSVDRQASTEAFF
TRBJ2-1 | many | TRBD2 | TRBV7-6 | 15 | TGTGCCAGCAGCTTTCAGACTAGCGGGGTCCATGAGCAGTTCTTC | CASSFQTSGVHEQFF
TRBJ2-3 | few | TRBD1 | TRBV11-2 | 16 | TGTGCCAGCAGCTTTTTCCCAGGGGGCGCGGCAGATACGCAGTATTTT | CASSFFPGGAADTQYF
TRBJ1-1 | - | - | TRBV27 | 13 | TGTGCCAGCAGTTTTACTTCTTGGGGTGAAGCTTTCTTT | CASSFTSWGEAFF
TRBJ1-6 | few | - | TRBV7-8 | 18 | TGTGCCAGCAGCTTAATAAGGATGGAAAGCTCCTATAATTCACCCCTCCACTTT | CASSLIRMESSYNSPLHF
TRBJ1-1 | many | - | TRBV11-2 | 13 | TGTGCCAGCAGTAAGATGTCGGGTTTTGAAGCTTTCTTT | CASSKMSGFEAFF
TRBJ1-1 | - | - | TRBV2 | 13 | TGTGCCAGCAGTGATCAGATGAACACTGAAGCTTTCTTT | CASSDQMNTEAFF
TRBJ2-5 | few | TRBD2 | TRBV7-9 | 15 | TGTGCCAGCAGCGCCGGGACTAGCGGGCTGGAGACCCAGTACTTC | CASSAGTSGLETQYF
TRBJ1-2 | once | - | TRBV12-5 | 15 | TGTGCTAGTGGTTTGGTACTTGGCCCCCTCGGGGGCTACACCTTC | CASGLVLGPLGGYTF
TRBJ2-7 | few | - | TRBV12-3/TRBV12-4 | 14 | TGTGCCAGCAGTCCACCCGCCGTGATTTACGAGCAGTACTTC | CASSPPAVIYEQYF
TRBJ2-7 | - | TRBD2 | TRBV7-2 | 15 | TGTGCCAGCAGCTCTCGGACTAGCAGATCCTACGAGCAGTACTTC | CASSSRTSRSYEQYF
TRBJ2-2 | - | - | TRBV6-5 | 14 | TGTGCCAGCAGGCCCGAGGGGGTCGACGGGGAGCTGTTTTTT | CASRPEGVDGELFF
TRBJ1-4 | many | - | TRBV7-2 | 13 | TGTGCCAGCAGCTTAGGGAGGCAGGGTGAACTGTTTTTT | CASSLGRQGELFF
TRBJ2-7 | few | TRBD2 | TRBV27 | 14 | TGTGCCAGCAGTTTCTTGACCGGGGGGGGCGAGCAGTACTTC | CASSFLTGGGEQYF
TRBJ1-3 | few | - | TRBV9 | 18 | TGTGCCAGCAGCGTAGATCTTAGAGGAGCTACCTCTGGAAACACCATATATTTT | CASSVDLRGATSGNTIYF
TRBJ2-5 | - | TRBD1 | TRBV5-1 | 14 | TGCGCCAGCAGCTATGGGACAGGAGAAGAGACCCAGTACTTC | CASSYGTGEETQYF
TRBJ1-5 | - | - | TRBV19 | 13 | TGTGCCAGTAGTTTAATGTGGAATCAGCCCCAGCATTTT | CASSLMWNQPQHF
TRBJ2-5 | - | TRBD2 | TRBV9 | 16 | TGTGCCAGCAGCTCACGTGGGCGGGGGAACCAAGAGACCCAGTACTTC | CASSSRGRGNQETQYF
TRBJ2-2 | few | - | TRBV27 | 13 | TGTGCCAGCAGGGTGTTGAACACCGGGGAGCTGTTTTTT | CASRVLNTGELFF
TRBJ2-2 | - | - | TRBV6-2/TRBV6-3 | 15 | TGTGCCAGCAACCGTCTCGTTACTGGTACCGGGGAGCTGTTTTTT | CASNRLVTGTGELFF
TRBJ2-7 | once | - | TRBV5-1 | 13 | TGCGCCAGCAGCTTAGACGACATGTACGAGCAGTACTTC | CASSLDDMYEQYF
TRBJ1-5 | few | TRBD1 | TRBV2 | 16 | TGTGCCAGCAGCCGGGACAGGGGCGTGGGCAATCAGCCCCAGCATTTT | CASSRDRGVGNQPQHF